The T cell receptor (beta chain) described here comes from a study of breast tumors, draining lymph nodes, adjacent tissues. Using its own MiXCR run on the multiplex PCR reads, TCRdb lists one record per CDR3 protein. The sample lists around 21,000 distinct CDR3 sequences, roughly 41% occurring once. This clonotype was counted ten times or more. This sequence originates from a female donor with breast cancer. Some clones in this sample may be carry-over from other donors' samples. Sequenced input: breast tumor tissue.

Here the CDR3 reads CASERGSGSVDTQYF. CDR3 bases: TGTGCCAGCGAGAGAGGTAGCGGGAGTGTGGATACGCAGTATTTT. The chain uses TRBV19 and TRBJ2-3; 9 bases are a match to TRBD2. Germline CDR1 and CDR2: LNHDA and SQIVND (reference sequence). This CDR3 has 15 residues. V dropped 9 bases and J dropped 6; count of bases not matched to a gene: 13.